A selection of T cell receptor beta chains follows, all from one sample in a study of blood T cell repertoires in COVID-19. Only in-frame clones appear in the TCRdb table, and some are missing; sequencing was by immunoSEQ multiplex PCR. The data contain around 150,000 clones, 60% to 80% of them singletons. Sequencing used PBMCs or T cells enriched from blood (not recorded which). All receptors come from a woman between 50 and 59 years old who had recovered from COVID-19. CDR3s include the opening cysteine and the closing phenylalanine or tryptophan. D genes are given only for firm matches. Clone size appears in some rows only: once, few, many, or a class for an expanded clone.

TRBV11-2	TRBD2	NA	TRBJ2-7	TGTGCCAGCAGTTCTACTTCGGGACTAGCGGCCGAGCAGTACTTC	CASSSTSGLAAEQYF
TRBV7-9	NA	few	TRBJ2-3	TGTGCCAGCAGCTTAGTTAGGAACGGGGTCAGTTACACAGATACGCAGTATTTT	CASSLVRNGVSYTDTQYF
TRBV24-1	NA	NA	TRBJ2-3	TGTGCCACCAGTGATTCCGACCAGGTTACAGATACGCAGTATTTT	CATSDSDQVTDTQYF
TRBV4-2	TRBD2	NA	TRBJ2-7	TGTGCCAGCAGCCAAGATTTTGACTTGAATAGCGGGACAAACTACGAGCAGTACTTC	CASSQDFDLNSGTNYEQYF
TRBV28	NA	few	TRBJ1-5	TGTGCCAGCAGTTTAGTTCAATTCAATCAGCCCCAGCATTTT	CASSLVQFNQPQHF
TRBV2	TRBD1	NA	TRBJ2-7	TGTGCCAGCAGTGCCCGACAGGGTGACATTGGCGAGCAGTACTTC	CASSARQGDIGEQYF
TRBV2	NA	NA	TRBJ2-5	TGTGCCAGCAGTGTTCGGGGTTCGGGGCAAGAGACCCAGTACTTC	CASSVRGSGQETQYF
TRBV27	NA	NA	TRBJ2-3	TGTGCCAGCAGTTTCTTGGCGGGGGCGGGCACAGATACGCAGTATTTT	CASSFLAGAGTDTQYF
TRBV11-2	NA	NA	TRBJ1-1	TGTGCCAGCAGCCAGACAGGAACCACTGAAGCTTTCTTT	CASSQTGTTEAFF
TRBV7-9	NA	NA	TRBJ2-2	TGTGCCAGCAGGGCACAGGGGAACACCGGGGAGCTGTTTTTT	CASRAQGNTGELFF
TRBV6-5	TRBD1	NA	TRBJ1-1	TGTGCCAGCCCGCGGACAGGGGGAGGGAACACTGAAGCTTTCTTT	CASPRTGGGNTEAFF
TRBV2	NA	once	TRBJ2-5	TGTGCCAGCAGTACACGTCAAGAGACCCAGTACTTC	CASSTRQETQYF
TRBV2	TRBD2	NA	TRBJ2-7	TGTGCCAGCAGTGGACTAGCGGGGGGGCCCTACTCCTACGAGCAGTACTTC	CASSGLAGGPYSYEQYF
TRBV28	TRBD1	NA	TRBJ1-1	TGTGCCAGCAGTTTATCCCTACCCTCTCCGGGACAGCTAAACACTGAAGCTTTCTTT	CASSLSLPSPGQLNTEAFF
TRBV5-1	TRBD1	NA	TRBJ2-1	TGCGCCAGCAGCTCCGGACAGGGTACTAGGGAGCAGTTCTTC	CASSSGQGTREQFF
TRBV6-5	NA	NA	TRBJ2-5	TGTGCCGCGCGAACCCAAGAGACCCAGTACTTC	CAARTQETQYF
TRBV29-1	TRBD2	NA	TRBJ2-7	TGCAGCGTTGTAAGCGGGGACTCCTACGAGCAGTACTTC	CSVVSGDSYEQYF
TRBV2	TRBD1	NA	TRBJ1-5	TGTGCCAGCAGAGTCGACAGGGGATTGAGCAATCAGCCCCAGCATTTT	CASRVDRGLSNQPQHF
TRBV4-1	NA	NA	TRBJ1-6	TGCGCCAGCAGCCAAGGAGGGGGAGGGGCCGCTAATAATTCACCCCTCCACTTT	CASSQGGGGAANNSPLHF
TRBV11-1	NA	NA	TRBJ1-2	TGTGCCAGCAGCTTCGGAGGCGGATATGGCTACACCTTC	CASSFGGGYGYTF
TRBV5-4	NA	NA	TRBJ1-4	TGTGCCAGCAGCTTGTACCAGGGGCGGACTAATGAAAAACTGTTTTTT	CASSLYQGRTNEKLFF
TRBV5-4	TRBD1	NA	TRBJ1-5	TGTGCCAGCAGCGCCGGGACAGGGGTTCAGCCCCAGCATTTT	CASSAGTGVQPQHF
TRBV25-1	NA	NA	TRBJ2-1	TGTGCCAGCCAACTATTCAATGAGCAGTTCTTC	CASQLFNEQFF
TRBV5-1	TRBD2	NA	TRBJ2-3	TGCGCCAGCAGCACCCTAGCGGGAGGGTCAGATACGCAGTATTTT	CASSTLAGGSDTQYF
TRBV19	NA	NA	TRBJ2-1	TGTGCCAGTAGTGCCCGGACAGGAGGGGAGAATGAGCAGTTCTTC	CASSARTGGENEQFF
TRBV7-9	TRBD1	NA	TRBJ1-2	TGTGCCAGCAGCTTAAGCCAGGGGGTGAATGGCTACACCTTC	CASSLSQGVNGYTF
TRBV30	NA	NA	TRBJ1-2	TGTGCCTGGAGTACCCCGAAGGGGCCTGCATATGGCTACACCTTC	CAWSTPKGPAYGYTF
TRBV19	NA	NA	TRBJ2-7	TGTGCCAGTAGTATCTACAGGGCATACCTCTACGAGCAGTACTTC	CASSIYRAYLYEQYF